These 5 T cell receptor beta chains were sequenced from one sample in a study of blood T cell repertoires in COVID-19. Only in-frame clones appear in the TCRdb table, and some are missing; sequencing was by immunoSEQ multiplex PCR. The sample records about 71,000 clones, roughly 88% being singletons. The specimen sequenced was peripheral blood. The receptors stem from a man aged 25-45 years with acute or convalescent COVID-19.

V is TRBV6-5 and J is TRBJ2-1; 9 nucleotides match TRBD1. CDR1 and CDR2 from the germline V gene are MNHEY and SVGAGI. The CDR3 has 15 amino acids. The trim removed 2 bases at V and 5 bases at J, leaving 4 bases unmatched. The CDR3: CASSYTRDRDNEQFF. For the CDR3, the DNA is TGTGCCAGCAGTTACACCCGGGACAGGGACAATGAGCAGTTCTTC.

The CDR3 loop reads CASSVRQTGELFF. DNA of the CDR3: TGCGCCAGCAGTGTGAGACAGACCGGGGAGCTGTTTTTT. This chain joins TRBV10-1 and TRBJ2-2, with D possibly being TRBD1 (5 bases). Trimming cost V 4 bases and J 5 bases, with 8 bases left between them. Per germline, CDR1 WNHNN and CDR2 SYGVQD (reference sequence). CDR3 size: 13 residues.

The chain combines TRBV4-3 with TRBJ1-5; 7 bases line up with TRBD1. Losses at the gene ends were 4 bases for V and 3 bases for J; bases not matched to a gene: 6. The length of the CDR3 is 15 residues. Germline V CDR1 and CDR2: LGHNA, YSLEER. CDR3 in amino acids: CASSLDREDNQPQHF. The DNA for the CDR3 is TGCGCCAGCAGCCTCGACAGGGAGGACAATCAGCCCCAGCATTTT.

The chain has TRBV6-6 and TRBJ2-1; TRBD2 matches at 9 bases. This CDR3 spans 16 amino acids. Trimming took 6 bases from V and 4 from J; bases not matched to a gene: 10. The germline V gene encodes CDR1 MNHNY and CDR2 SVGAGI (reference sequence). This CDR3 is CASRHPGTSRYNEQFF. The CDR3 region has the DNA TGTGCCAGCAGACACCCTGGGACTAGCAGATACAATGAGCAGTTCTTC.

The count of this clone is one. The rearrangement joins TRBV6-5 to TRBJ1-1, with TRBD1 matching over 8 bases. Losses at the gene ends were 5 bases for V and 8 bases for J; bases not matched to a gene: 13. This CDR3 is built from 15 residues. Germline V gene sequence: CDR1 MNHEY, CDR2 SVGAGI. For the CDR3, the DNA is TGTGCCAGCAGTCGAACCCTTCAGGGGGCGGGAGAAGCTTTCTTT. Residues: CASSRTLQGAGEAFF.